The source of this T cell receptor (beta chain) is a study of T cell repertoires in cytomegalovirus infection. Turning to the study itself: The study used recently identified HLA-C-restricted and well-studied HLA-B-restricted CMV epitopes. Both a matching HLA type and CMV infection were indicated by public TCR beta signatures.

As for this clonotype: The target antigen is unknown.

V was clipped by 0 bases and J by 3 bases; unmatched bases: 6. CDR3 size: 16 residues. TCRdb called the reads again in MiXCR, with one record for every CDR3 protein. The data show hundreds of thousands of distinct CDR3 sequences, 33% seen once. Study-wide findings and caveats: Carriers of CMV plus the relevant HLA were identified by cumulative public TCR beta family frequency.

The starting material was cultured PBMCs, obtained from culture after CMV antigen stimulation. The receptor was isolated from a human donor in good health (CMV status not recorded). Some clones in this sample may be carry-over from other donors' samples. This chain joins TRBV23-1 and TRBJ2-7, with 9 bases that match TRBD2. TRBV23-1 is marked as an open reading frame, function uncertain. CDR3 nucleotides: TGCGCCAGCAGTCAATCGTGGCGGGAGGGGCACTACGAGCAGTACTTC. This gives the protein CASSQSWREGHYEQYF.